The 27 T cell receptor beta chains below were found in one sample sequenced in a study of early T cells in non-severe SARS-CoV-2 infection. Each CDR3 protein gets one entry after TCRdb re-called the 5' RACE reads with MiXCR. Among approximately 35,000 distinct CDR3 sequences listed, about 4.7% were seen once. Source material: whole blood. These receptors were collected from an adult who was a healthcare worker with PCR-confirmed SARS-CoV-2 infection or an uninfected control (not recorded which).

This clonotype was observed at least ten times. The genes are TRBV7-8 and TRBJ1-2, with TRBD1 matching 8 bases. Germline-derived CDR1 and CDR2 are SGHVS and FQNEAQ. The trim removed 0 bases at V and 5 bases at J, leaving 5 bases unmatched. The CDR3 is 15 residues long. In DNA, the CDR3 is TGTGCCAGCAGCTTAGCGGACAGGGTGATATATGGCTACACCTTC. Its protein is CASSLADRVIYGYTF. Filled out from reference TRBV7-8 and TRBJ1-2, the complete variable domain reads GAGVSQSPRYKVAKRGQDVALRCDPISGHVSLFWYQQALGQGPEFLTYFQNEAQLDKSGLPSDRFFAERPEGSVSTLKIQRTQQEDSAVYLCASSLADRVIYGYTFGSGTRLTVV.

This clonotype was counted ten times or more. This chain uses TRBV20-1 with TRBJ2-7; D remains ambiguous. CDR1 and CDR2 (germline): DFQATT, SNEGSKA (reference sequence). Deletions cut 5 bases from V and 2 bases from J, with 19 bases between. This CDR3 region has 15 residues. The CDR3 DNA is TGCAGTGCTCACCGACTCAATCTAGGAACCTACGAGCAGTACTTC. This codes for CSAHRLNLGTYEQYF.

This clonotype was detected many times. The chain joins TRBV9 to TRBJ2-1; no reliable D call. V lost 6 bases to trimming and J lost 8 bases, with 18 bases between them. CDR3 length equals 14 residues. In germline, CDR1 is SGDLS, CDR2 YYNGEE. CDR3 bases: TGTGCCAGCACCCCCGGCCCGTCAGCGTATGAGCAGTTCTTC. Protein product: CASTPGPSAYEQFF.

This clonotype was recorded at least ten times. The chain recombines TRBV12-5 with TRBJ2-3; perhaps TRBD1 as D (6 bases). The germline CDR1 and CDR2 sequences are LGHNT and FRNRAP. The V end lost 10 bases, the J end lost 1 base, and 18 bases lay between the germline ends. The CDR3 is 15 residues long. CDR3 sequence reads: CATGVGLHGTDTQYF. CDR3 bases: TGTGCTACAGGGGTTGGGCTCCATGGCACAGATACGCAGTATTTT.

Ten or more counts support this clonotype. J is TRBJ2-3 and V is TRBV21-1; no DNA check was done on the table's D call, TRBD1. TRBV21-1 is a pseudogene. The CDR3 is 18 residues long. The CDR3, as DNA: TGTGCCAGCAGCAAAGATAGAGGGGACCGACATCGCACAGATACGCAGTATTTT. Its translation is CASSKDRGDRHRTDTQYF.

This clonotype was found a few times. The V call is TRBV7-8, the J call TRBJ2-1; 15 positions match TRBD2. The V gene's germline CDR1 is SGHVS and CDR2 FQNEAQ. V gave up 4 bases and J gave up 4 bases; unmatched junction bases: 11. This CDR3 comprises 19 residues. Written as DNA, the CDR3 is TGTGCCAGCAGCTCCCTGAACGGACTAGCGGGGGGGAAATACAATGAGCAGTTCTTC. This sequence encodes CASSSLNGLAGGKYNEQFF.

The table lists this clonotype with many counts. The CDR3 is CASTRAFDGHTDTQYF. CDR3 DNA: TGTGCCAGCACCCGTGCTTTTGATGGGCACACAGATACGCAGTATTTT. The chain carries TRBV28 and TRBJ2-3; D gene unclear. V lost 7 bases to trimming and J lost 2 bases, with 19 bases between them. The CDR3 loop spans 16 amino acids. Germline CDR1 and CDR2: MDHEN and SYDVKM.

This clonotype was detected ten times or more. This rearrangement joins TRBV27 to TRBJ2-5; D might be TRBD1 (5 bases). Germline-derived CDR1 and CDR2 are MNHEY and SMNVEV (reference sequence). Trimming removed 4 bases from V and 1 base from J, with 13 bases in between. The CDR3 contains 15 residues. The CDR3 sequence: CASSSLTESQETQYF. The CDR3 DNA sequence: TGTGCCAGCAGTTCCCTGACAGAAAGCCAAGAGACCCAGTACTTC.

This clonotype was found a few times. The chain uses TRBV29-1 and TRBJ2-1; D possibly uses TRBD1 or TRBD2 (5 bases each). This CDR3 is 15 amino acids long. Trimming took off 3 bases at V and 0 bases at J, with 12 bases between the two ends. The germline V gene encodes CDR1 SQVTM and CDR2 ANQGSEA. The CDR3 loop reads CSVDGRESSYNEQFF. CDR3 DNA sequence: TGCAGCGTTGACGGCAGGGAGAGCTCCTACAATGAGCAGTTCTTC.

This clonotype came up a few times. The V gene is TRBV3-2, the J gene TRBJ2-1; the table calls TRBD2, which could not be checked here. TRBV3-2 is labeled a pseudogene. This CDR3 contains 18 residues. Here the CDR3 reads CASSQDPGRTAGGNEQFF. The CDR3 nucleotides read TGTGCCAGCAGCCAAGACCCTGGACGGACGGCGGGAGGGAATGAGCAGTTCTTC.

Ten or more counts support this clonotype. This sequence joins TRBV20-1 and TRBJ1-1; maybe TRBD1 (5 bases). This CDR3 contains 13 residues. CDR1 DFQATT and CDR2 SNEGSKA come from the germline V gene (reference sequence). Between the trimmed V and J ends, which lost 4 bases and 5 bases, there was a span of 14 bases. The CDR3 DNA is TGCAGTGCTATCCAGGGTTTAGAGACTGAAGCTTTCTTT. Translation gives CSAIQGLETEAFF.

This clonotype was seen repeatedly, ten times or more. The chain carries TRBV10-3 and TRBJ1-2; a weak D match, TRBD1 (5 bases). The ends were cut back, 1 base at V and 5 bases at J, with 14 bases in the middle. The V gene's germline CDR1 is ENHRY and CDR2 SYGVKD. The CDR3 runs 15 residues. Here the CDR3 reads CAISEWGLPGYGYTF. The CDR3, as DNA: TGTGCCATCAGTGAGTGGGGCCTCCCCGGTTATGGCTACACCTTC.

This clonotype was detected many times. The genes are TRBV11-2 and TRBJ2-3; D not resolved. CDR1 is SGHAT and CDR2 is FQNNGV in the germline V gene. The CDR3 length is 14 residues. The ends were cut back, 7 bases at V and 2 bases at J, with 13 bases in the middle. CDR3: CASMSRLHTDTQYF. CDR3 bases: TGTGCCAGCATGTCTAGGTTACACACAGATACGCAGTATTTT.

This clonotype was seen ten or more times. The genes are TRBV6-1 and TRBJ2-3, with 10 bases fitting TRBD1. CDR1 and CDR2 from the germline V gene are MNHNS and SASEGT. V lost 7 bases, J lost 4 bases, and 8 bases stayed unmatched. The CDR3 length is 15 residues. CDR3 region: CASNRDRGNPDTQYF. For the CDR3, the DNA is TGTGCCAGCAACCGGGACAGGGGCAATCCAGATACGCAGTATTTT.

There are many counts of this clonotype. The V call is TRBV28, the J call TRBJ1-1; D is possibly TRBD1 (6 bases). CDR1 MDHEN and CDR2 SYDVKM come from the germline V gene. This CDR3 spans 15 amino acids. The ends were cut back, 1 base at V and 0 bases at J, with 9 bases in the middle. The CDR3 DNA follows: TGTGCCAGCAGTTTATTAGGGGGTATGAACACTGAAGCTTTCTTT. Translated: CASSLLGGMNTEAFF.

Many counts were recorded for this clonotype. This sequence joins TRBV7-8 and TRBJ1-6; 10 positions match TRBD1. Germline CDR1 SGHVS, CDR2 FQNEAQ. This CDR3 has 14 amino acids. J was trimmed by 10 bases and V by 4 bases; bases with no gene match: 4. CDR3 residues: CASSWRDRGSPLHF. The CDR3 DNA reads TGTGCCAGCAGCTGGAGGGACAGGGGCTCACCCCTCCACTTT.

This clonotype was seen once. This may be a read error, as it is one base from a much larger clone. CDR3 sequence: CASIREEYENIQYF. DNA of the CDR3: TGCGCCTCGATCAGGGAAGAGTACGAAAACATTCAGTACTTC. V usage is TRBV10-1 and J usage is TRBJ2-4, with D possibly being TRBD1 (5 bases). From germline, CDR1 is WNHNN and CDR2 SYGVQD (reference sequence). The CDR3 covers 14 residues. The V and J ends lost 11 bases and 5 bases respectively, with 19 bases between them.

This sequence joins TRBV18 and TRBJ1-2; unclear D gene. Germline V gene lookup returns CDR1 KGHSH and CDR2 LQKENI. The V gene lost 4 bases and the J gene lost 8 bases, with 14 bases spanning the gap. The CDR3 extends over 13 amino acids. CDR3 DNA: TGTGCCAGCTCACGCCCGGACGGGGAGGGCTACACCTTC. This sequence encodes CASSRPDGEGYTF.

This clonotype was detected a few times. V is TRBV18 and J is TRBJ1-2, with D unresolved. The V gene lost 6 bases and the J gene lost 6 bases, with 11 bases spanning the gap. The CDR3 runs to 12 residues. The germline V gene encodes CDR1 KGHSH and CDR2 LQKENI. DNA of the CDR3: TGTGCCAGCTCCGGTGAGGGAAATGGCTACACCTTC. Encoded protein: CASSGEGNGYTF. Together with reference TRBV18 and TRBJ1-2, the CDR3 gives the full variable domain: NAGVMQNPRHLVRRRGQEARLRCSPMKGHSHVYWYRQLPEEGLKFMVYLQKENIIDESGMPKERFSAEFPKEGPSILRIQQVVRGDSAAYFCASSGEGNGYTFGSGTRLTVV.

Ten or more counts support this clonotype. This chain uses TRBV9 with TRBJ2-3, with 9 bases that match TRBD1. CDR1 is SGDLS and CDR2 is YYNGEE in the germline V gene. Trimming at V came to 2 bases and at J to 4 bases, leaving 2 bases not matched to a gene. The CDR3 totals 14 residues. CDR3 bases: TGTGCCAGCAGCGTTGGGACAGGGTCAGATACGCAGTATTTT. This encodes CASSVGTGSDTQYF.

This clonotype was detected ten times or more. Written as DNA, the CDR3 is TGTGCCAGCAGCGGACATTTCCAGACCCAGTACTTC. Amino acid sequence: CASSGHFQTQYF. The chain uses TRBV9 and TRBJ2-5; no clear D. Germline V lookup: CDR1 SGDLS, CDR2 YYNGEE. This CDR3 has 12 residues. V lost 3 bases and J lost 6, with 9 bases in between.

A few counts support this clonotype. V usage is TRBV18 and J usage is TRBJ1-5; D gene uncertain. This CDR3 region has 13 residues. Trimming left V 2 bases short and J 5 bases short, with 7 bases between. From germline, CDR1 is KGHSH and CDR2 LQKENI. CDR3 bases: TGTGCCAGCTCACCAGGAGCTGATCAGCCCCAGCATTTT. Translating gives CASSPGADQPQHF.

This clonotype turned up a few times. This chain uses TRBV14 with TRBJ1-2; weak D call: TRBD1 (6 bases). The CDR3 length is 14 residues. Germline loops: CDR1 SGHDN, CDR2 FVKESK. The V and J ends lost 2 bases and 4 bases respectively, with 11 bases between them. The CDR3 sequence: CASSQKRGAYGYTF. The CDR3 DNA reads TGTGCCAGCAGCCAAAAAAGGGGGGCCTATGGCTACACCTTC.

This clonotype was counted many times. The chain uses TRBV7-3 and TRBJ1-1, with D tentatively TRBD1 (6 bases). V shed 2 bases and J shed 1 base, with 11 bases lying between them. Germline V gives CDR1 SGHTA, CDR2 FQGTGA. The CDR3 contains 15 residues. CDR3 nucleotides: TGTGCCAGCAGCTTAGGGGGCGCGGGGAACACTGAAGCTTTCTTT. This sequence encodes CASSLGGAGNTEAFF.

A word on this clonotype: This may come from a read error, since a much larger clone is one base off. This CDR3 reads CVSSLLTAPHNEQFF. Here the CDR3 DNA reads TGTGTCAGCAGCCTTCTGACAGCACCGCACAATGAGCAGTTCTTC. J is TRBJ2-1 and V is TRBV11-2; tentatively, D is TRBD1 (5 bases). Germline V CDR1 and CDR2: SGHAT, FQNNGV. The CDR3 is 15 residues long.

This clonotype was found many times. The V gene is TRBV4-3, the J gene TRBJ1-1, with unresolved D. CDR1 is LGHNA, CDR2 YSLEER, per germline. This CDR3 has 15 residues. V was shortened by 1 base and J by 1 base, with 10 bases between the two germline ends. The CDR3, as DNA: TGCGCCAGCAGCCAAGTTCCAGCCAGGAACACTGAAGCTTTCTTT. Its translation: CASSQVPARNTEAFF.

The rearrangement joins TRBV6-6 to TRBJ1-1; TRBD1 agrees at 9 bases. V shed 8 bases, J shed 1 base, and the junction held 5 bases outside the gene matches. CDR1 and CDR2 (germline): MNHNY, SVGAGI (reference sequence). The CDR3 covers 14 residues. CDR3 protein: CASQQGAANTEAFF. The CDR3 bases are TGTGCCAGCCAACAGGGGGCGGCGAACACTGAAGCTTTCTTT.